These 5 T cell receptor beta chains were sequenced from one sample in a study of PD-1 blockade in classical Hodgkin lymphoma. Only in-frame clones appear in the TCRdb table, and some are missing; sequencing was by immunoSEQ multiplex PCR. The table shows some 93,000 clones, with approximately 86% occurring only once. Time point defined: cycle 4 day 1 (C4D1), after more than 5 weeks of nivolumab. Every patient had relapsed following autologous stem cell transplantation, and cohorts differed in brentuximab vedotin exposure. This sample comprised peripheral blood mononuclear cells (PBMCs), obtained before the fourth cycle of nivolumab. The source of these receptors is a human donor with classical Hodgkin lymphoma.

The V and J genes are TRBV27 and TRBJ2-2, with TRBD1 identical over 8 bases. CDR1 is MNHEY, CDR2 SMNVEV, per germline (reference sequence). CDR3 length: 17 amino acids. V was clipped by 3 bases and J by 3 bases; unmatched bases: 9. Here the CDR3 DNA reads TGTGCCAGCAGTTTTACCGGGACAGGTATTTACACCGGGGAGCTGTTTTTT. Amino acid sequence: CASSFTGTGIYTGELFF.

The J gene is TRBJ1-5, the V gene TRBV10-3, with 8 positions matching TRBD1. V lost 2 bases, J lost 6 bases, and 3 bases stayed unmatched. This CDR3 region has 14 residues. Germline V CDR1 and CDR2: ENHRY, SYGVKD. The CDR3 sequence: CAISEGQGLQPQHF. The CDR3, as DNA: TGTGCCATCAGTGAGGGACAGGGACTTCAGCCCCAGCATTTT.

V gene TRBV18 combines with J gene TRBJ2-7, with TRBD1 identical over 9 bases. The CDR3 length is 16 residues. Germline values: CDR1 KGHSH, CDR2 LQKENI. V shed 4 bases and J 5 bases; nucleotides not matched to a gene: 12. The CDR3 DNA is TGTGCCAGCTCACTCGACTCCGGGACAGGGAGCCACGAGCAGTACTTC. Residues: CASSLDSGTGSHEQYF.

The chain recombines TRBV6-6 with TRBJ2-1; the D is unclear. With 7 bases removed from V and 0 bases from J, the gap between germline ends came to 10 bases. Germline CDR1 reads MNHNY; CDR2 reads SVGAGI (reference sequence). CDR3 size: 14 residues. The CDR3 sequence: CASKTRPSYNEQFF. The CDR3 nucleotides read TGTGCCAGCAAAACACGACCCTCCTACAATGAGCAGTTCTTC.

CDR3 coding DNA: TGCGCCACCGGACAGTCCGTCACCGGGGAGCTGTTTTTT. Translated: CATGQSVTGELFF. V usage is TRBV5-1 and J usage is TRBJ2-2; TRBD1 is a possible D gene (6 bases). CDR3 length equals 13 residues. Per germline, CDR1 SGHRS and CDR2 YFSETQ. V was shortened by 9 bases and J by 4 bases, with 13 bases between the two germline ends.